The clone carrying this T cell receptor beta chain has only one observation. Its antigen is not known. This sample was included in a study of T cell repertoires in cytomegalovirus infection. As for the study in general: The authors used CMV epitopes that were HLA-C-restricted (recently identified) and HLA-B-restricted (well studied). Shared public TCR beta signatures pointed to both CMV infection and a matching HLA type. General observations from the study: It was HLA-C-restricted CMV-specific TCR beta clonotypes that dominated the response ex vivo. Summed public TCR beta family frequency identified CMV carriers bearing the relevant HLA.

Using its own MiXCR run on the reads, TCRdb lists one record per CDR3 protein. There are 550,000 to 850,000 distinct CDR3 sequences in the sample; roughly 33% occur only once, and over 15% lies in the top ten. Germline V gene data show CDR1 as DFQATT and CDR2 as SNEGSKA (reference sequence). Deletions cut 1 base from V and 4 bases from J, with 10 bases between. The CDR3 is 13 residues long. This chain connects TRBV20-1 to TRBJ2-5, with a tentative D call TRBD1 (6 bases). The sample in question was cultured PBMCs, obtained from culture after CMV antigen stimulation. This clonotype was sampled from a human donor in good health (CMV status not recorded). Some clones in this sample may be carry-over from other donors' samples. In DNA form, the CDR3 reads TGCAGTGCTAGAGTGGACAGCCCAGAGACCCAGTACTTC. It encodes CSARVDSPETQYF.